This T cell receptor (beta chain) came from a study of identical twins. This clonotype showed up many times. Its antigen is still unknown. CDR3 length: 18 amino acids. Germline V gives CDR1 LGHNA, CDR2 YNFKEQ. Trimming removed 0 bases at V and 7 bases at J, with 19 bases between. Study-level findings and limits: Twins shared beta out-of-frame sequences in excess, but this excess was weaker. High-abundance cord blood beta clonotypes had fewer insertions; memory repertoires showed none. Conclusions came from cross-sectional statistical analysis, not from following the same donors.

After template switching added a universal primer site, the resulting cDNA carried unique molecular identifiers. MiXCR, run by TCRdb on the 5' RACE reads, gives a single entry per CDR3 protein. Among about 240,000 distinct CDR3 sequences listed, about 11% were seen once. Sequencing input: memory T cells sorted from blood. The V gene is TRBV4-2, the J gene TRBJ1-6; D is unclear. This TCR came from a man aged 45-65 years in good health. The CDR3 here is CASSQEVRGGSRNSPLHF. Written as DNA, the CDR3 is TGTGCCAGCAGCCAAGAAGTCCGGGGAGGCTCAAGGAATTCACCCCTCCACTTT.